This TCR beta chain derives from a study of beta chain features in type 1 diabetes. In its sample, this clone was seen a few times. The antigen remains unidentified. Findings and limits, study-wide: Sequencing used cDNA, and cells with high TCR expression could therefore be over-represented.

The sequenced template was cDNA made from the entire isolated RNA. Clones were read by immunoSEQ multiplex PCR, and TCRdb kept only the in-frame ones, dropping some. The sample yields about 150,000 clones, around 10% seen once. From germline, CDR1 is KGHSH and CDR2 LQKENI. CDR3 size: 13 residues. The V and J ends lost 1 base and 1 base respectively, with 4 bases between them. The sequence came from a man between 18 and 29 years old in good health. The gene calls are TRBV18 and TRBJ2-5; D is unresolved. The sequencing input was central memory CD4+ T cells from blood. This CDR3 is CASSPLSQETQYF. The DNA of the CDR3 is TGTGCCAGCTCACCACTCAGCCAAGAGACCCAGTACTTC.